Presented here are 21 T cell receptor beta chains from one specimen sequenced in a study of PD-1 blockade in classical Hodgkin lymphoma. Produced via immunoSEQ multiplex PCR; TCRdb's table is partial and in-frame only. The sample shows roughly 61,000 clones, 75% to 90% of them seen only once. Brentuximab vedotin exposure varied among the patients, all of whom had relapsed after autologous stem cell transplantation. The sequences come from peripheral blood mononuclear cells (PBMCs), collected at baseline. These TCRs come from a human donor with classical Hodgkin lymphoma.

This clone was observed a single time. The genes are TRBV6-1 and TRBJ2-5; possible D gene TRBD1, 6 bases. Germline CDR1 reads MNHNS; CDR2 reads SASEGT. The V end lost 8 bases, the J end lost 0 bases, and 10 bases lay between the germline ends. This CDR3 has 13 amino acids. For the CDR3, the DNA is TGTGCCAGCCACCGGGACAACCAAGAGACCCAGTACTTC. Translation gives CASHRDNQETQYF.

This clone was counted a single time. This rearrangement joins TRBV7-6 to TRBJ2-2; 7 nucleotides agree with TRBD2. Germline trimming cut 5 bases from V and 8 bases from J; bases unmatched to any gene: 8. This CDR3 region has 14 residues. Germline CDR1 SGHVS, CDR2 FNYEAQ. The CDR3, as DNA: TGTGCCAGCAGCACCTCTAGCGGTTCGGGGGAGCTGTTTTTT. Translated, it gives CASSTSSGSGELFF.

The chain links TRBV2 to TRBJ1-1; a possible D gene is TRBD1 (5 bases). The CDR3 spans 15 residues. V gave up 5 bases and J gave up 0 bases, with 13 bases separating them. The germline gives CDR1 SNHLY, CDR2 FYNNEI. CDR3 DNA: TGTGCCAGCAGTTTGGACGGGACTATGAACACTGAAGCTTTCTTT. It encodes CASSLDGTMNTEAFF.

V is TRBV7-3 and J is TRBJ2-7; perhaps TRBD1 as D (5 bases). The V end was cut by 5 bases, the J end by 2 bases, with 10 bases between. The CDR3 sequence is 13 residues long. Germline-derived CDR1 and CDR2 are SGHTA and FQGTGA. CDR3 in DNA: TGTGCCAGCAGCCCAGGGTCGGCCTACGAGCAGTACTTC. Its protein is CASSPGSAYEQYF.

V and J are TRBV5-1 and TRBJ1-6; D is ambiguous. The germline V gene has CDR1 SGHRS and CDR2 YFSETQ. V was shortened by 3 bases and J by 6 bases, with 10 bases between the two germline ends. This CDR3 has 14 amino acids. The CDR3 spells CASSSGTPNSPLHF. In DNA, the CDR3 is TGCGCCAGCAGCTCCGGTACCCCTAATTCACCCCTCCACTTT.

The rearrangement joins TRBV14 to TRBJ1-6; D is ambiguous. Germline V gene lookup returns CDR1 SGHDN and CDR2 FVKESK. CDR3 size: 13 residues. The V end was cut by 1 base, the J end by 14 bases, with 12 bases between. In DNA form, the CDR3 reads TGTGCCAGCAGCCAAGGACGGGCTTGGGCCCTCCACTTT. Translation gives CASSQGRAWALHF. Full variable domain (rest looked up from reference TRBV14 and TRBJ1-6): EAGVTQFPSHSVIEKGQTVTLRCDPISGHDNLYWYRRVMGKEIKFLLHFVKESKQDESGMPNNRFLAERTGGTYSTLKVQPAELEDSGVYFCASSQGRAWALHFGNGTRLTVT.

The rearrangement links TRBV7-3 to TRBJ1-1, with 7 bases aligning to TRBD1. V shed 7 bases and J 4 bases; nucleotides not matched to a gene: 6. The CDR3 consists of 13 residues. The germline V gene has CDR1 SGHTA and CDR2 FQGTGA. CDR3 in amino acids: CASTRQGGTEAFF. As DNA, the CDR3 is TGTGCCAGCACCCGCCAGGGGGGCACTGAAGCTTTCTTT.

The chain is built from TRBV6-1 and TRBJ1-2; D unresolved. V gave up 6 bases and J gave up 8 bases, with 19 bases separating them. Germline assignment: CDR1 MNHNS and CDR2 SASEGT. The CDR3 covers 14 residues. The DNA of the CDR3 is TGTGCCAGCAGCTTGGACGGACTCCTTGGAGGCTACACCTTC. Its translation is CASSLDGLLGGYTF.

This chain links TRBV19 with TRBJ1-4; 10 nucleotides match TRBD1. Trimming took 6 bases from V and 5 from J; bases not matched to a gene: 3. Looked up from germline, CDR1 is LNHDA and CDR2 is SQIVND (reference sequence). The CDR3 extends over 14 amino acids. The CDR3 loop reads CASRPGQGNEKLFF. For the CDR3, the DNA is TGTGCCAGTAGGCCGGGACAGGGGAATGAAAAACTGTTTTTT.

This clone was observed once. The chain couples TRBV28 to TRBJ2-7; the match to TRBD2 covers 8 bases. V was clipped by 6 bases and J by 7 bases; unmatched bases: 14. Per germline, CDR1 MDHEN and CDR2 SYDVKM. CDR3 length equals 15 residues. CDR3 residues: CASSRLGERGREQYF. CDR3 bases: TGTGCCAGCAGCCGGCTGGGGGAGCGGGGGAGAGAGCAGTACTTC.

The chain combines TRBV10-3 with TRBJ1-2; TRBD1 matches at 7 bases. From germline, CDR1 is ENHRY and CDR2 SYGVKD. The CDR3 contains 16 residues. Trimming removed 3 bases from V and 3 bases from J; junction bases left unmatched: 10. This CDR3 reads CAISDWGQLKDYGYTF. In DNA, the CDR3 is TGTGCCATCAGTGATTGGGGACAGCTAAAAGACTATGGCTACACCTTC.

This sequence joins TRBV29-1 and TRBJ2-2; D uncertain. The CDR3 spans 13 residues. CDR1 is SQVTM and CDR2 is ANQGSEA in the germline V gene. CDR3 DNA sequence: TGCTCCGCCCGAGACTCAAGACCCGGGGAGCTGTTTTTT. Translation: CSARDSRPGELFF.

V usage is TRBV9 and J usage is TRBJ1-1; a possible D gene is TRBD1 (5 bases). V was clipped by 0 bases and J by 6 bases, with 9 bases between them. Germline V gene sequence: CDR1 SGDLS, CDR2 YYNGEE. The CDR3 totals 13 residues. CDR3 sequence (DNA): TGTGCCAGCAGCGTAGAGACAGAGTCTGAAGCTTTCTTT. As protein: CASSVETESEAFF.

J is TRBJ1-6 and V is TRBV25-1; maybe TRBD1 (5 bases). Germline loops: CDR1 MGHDK, CDR2 SYGVNS. Trimming shortened V by 5 bases and J by 8 bases, and 16 bases separated the two germline ends. CDR3 length: 15 amino acids. The CDR3 coding sequence is TGTGCCAGCAGTCCCTTTACCGGGGGTGATTCACCCCTCCACTTT. Protein sequence: CASSPFTGGDSPLHF.

This clone came up once. This sequence joins TRBV6-6 and TRBJ1-2; D perhaps matches TRBD1 (5 bases). Germline V lookup: CDR1 MNHNY, CDR2 SVGAGI (reference sequence). The CDR3 sequence is 15 residues long. V lost 6 bases, J lost 9 bases, and 23 bases lay in between. CDR3 in amino acids: CASRYDLRGSESYTF. The CDR3 nucleotides are TGTGCCAGCAGGTATGACCTTCGGGGCTCGGAAAGCTACACCTTC.

This chain connects TRBV19 to TRBJ1-1; possibly TRBD1 for D (5 bases). The CDR3 is 13 amino acids. Germline V gives CDR1 LNHDA, CDR2 SQIVND (reference sequence). With 4 bases removed from V and 8 bases from J, the gap between germline ends came to 14 bases. The CDR3 loop reads CASSNWGTEEAFF. CDR3 DNA: TGTGCCAGTAGTAATTGGGGGACCGAGGAAGCTTTCTTT. Variable domain in full (rest from reference TRBV19 and TRBJ1-1): DGGITQSPKYLFRKEGQNVTLSCEQNLNHDAMYWYRQDPGQGLRLIYYSQIVNDFQKGDIAEGYSVSREKKESFPLTVTSAQKNPTAFYLCASSNWGTEEAFFGQGTRLTVV.

The V and J genes are TRBV6-5 and TRBJ2-7, with D unclear. The ends were cut back, 5 bases at V and 5 bases at J, with 16 bases in the middle. The CDR3 totals 14 residues. Germline lookup yields CDR1 MNHEY and CDR2 SVGAGI. The CDR3 loop reads CASSQDGPLDEQYF. The CDR3, as DNA: TGTGCCAGCAGTCAAGATGGACCTTTGGACGAGCAGTACTTC.

The rearrangement uses TRBV27 and TRBJ2-6, with 11 bases that match TRBD2. The germline gives CDR1 MNHEY, CDR2 SMNVEV (reference sequence). The CDR3 sequence is 17 residues long. The ends lost 5 bases at V and 0 bases at J; junction bases unmatched: 3. The CDR3 DNA is TGTGCCAGCAGTGTAGCGGGGGGGATCTCTGGGGCCAACGTCCTGACTTTC. Its translation is CASSVAGGISGANVLTF.

This clone was seen once. V is TRBV10-3 and J is TRBJ1-5; D uncertain. Trimming left V 2 bases short and J 0 bases short, with 8 bases between. The germline gives CDR1 ENHRY, CDR2 SYGVKD. The CDR3 has 15 residues. CDR3 in DNA: TGTGCCATCAGTGAGGGTTGGAGTAGCAATCAGCCCCAGCATTTT. Translated: CAISEGWSSNQPQHF.

This chain links TRBV11-1 with TRBJ2-7; TRBD1 matches 8 bases. Germline CDR1 is SGHAT and CDR2 is FQDESV (reference sequence). The CDR3 totals 14 residues. J was trimmed by 5 bases and V by 5 bases; bases with no gene match: 8. CDR3 residues: CASSPDREIHEQYF. CDR3 sequence (DNA): TGTGCCAGCAGCCCGGACAGGGAGATCCACGAGCAGTACTTC.

The gene calls are TRBV7-2 and TRBJ2-7, with no clear D. Trimming took off 0 bases at V and 6 bases at J, with 6 bases between the two ends. From germline, CDR1 is SGHTA and CDR2 FQGNSA. The CDR3 covers 12 residues. CDR3 loop: CASSLAPAEQYF. The CDR3 DNA sequence: TGTGCCAGCAGCTTAGCTCCCGCCGAGCAGTACTTC.